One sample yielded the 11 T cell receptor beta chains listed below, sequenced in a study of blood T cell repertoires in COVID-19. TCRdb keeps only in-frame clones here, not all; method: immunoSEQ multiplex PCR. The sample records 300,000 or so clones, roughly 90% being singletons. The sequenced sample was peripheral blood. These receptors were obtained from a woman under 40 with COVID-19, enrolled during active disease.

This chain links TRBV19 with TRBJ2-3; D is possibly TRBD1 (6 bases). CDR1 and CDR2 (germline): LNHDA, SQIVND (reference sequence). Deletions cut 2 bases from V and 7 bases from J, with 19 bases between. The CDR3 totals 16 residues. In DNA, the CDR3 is TGTGCCAGTAGTATATCGAAGGGGGAACAGGGCAATACGCAGTATTTT. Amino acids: CASSISKGEQGNTQYF.

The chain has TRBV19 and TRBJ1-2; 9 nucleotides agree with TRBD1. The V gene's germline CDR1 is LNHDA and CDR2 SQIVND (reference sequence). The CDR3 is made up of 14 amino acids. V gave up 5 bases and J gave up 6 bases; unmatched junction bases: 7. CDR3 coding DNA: TGTGCCAGTAGTCCGGACAGGGGCCTAGATGGCTACACCTTC. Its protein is CASSPDRGLDGYTF.

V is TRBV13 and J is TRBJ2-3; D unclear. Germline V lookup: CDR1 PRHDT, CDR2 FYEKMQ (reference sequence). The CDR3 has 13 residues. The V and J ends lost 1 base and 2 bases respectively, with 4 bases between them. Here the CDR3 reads CASSLEYTDTQYF. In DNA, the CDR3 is TGTGCCAGCAGCTTAGAATACACAGATACGCAGTATTTT.

The CDR3 here is CASSSSGGWTEAFF. In nucleotides, the CDR3 is TGTGCCAGCAGCTCGTCAGGGGGCTGGACTGAAGCTTTCTTT. The chain employs TRBV5-5 and TRBJ1-1; 8 nucleotides line up with TRBD1. The length of the CDR3 is 14 residues. Germline assignment: CDR1 SGHKS and CDR2 YYEKEE (reference sequence). V lost 3 bases and J lost 5; bases outside the gene matches: 6.

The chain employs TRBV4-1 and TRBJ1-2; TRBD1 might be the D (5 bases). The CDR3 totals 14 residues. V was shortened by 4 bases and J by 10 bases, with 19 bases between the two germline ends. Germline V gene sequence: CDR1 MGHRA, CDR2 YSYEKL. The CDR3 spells CASSPTGDYGYYTF. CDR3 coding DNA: TGCGCCAGCAGCCCAACCGGGGACTATGGCTACTACACCTTC.

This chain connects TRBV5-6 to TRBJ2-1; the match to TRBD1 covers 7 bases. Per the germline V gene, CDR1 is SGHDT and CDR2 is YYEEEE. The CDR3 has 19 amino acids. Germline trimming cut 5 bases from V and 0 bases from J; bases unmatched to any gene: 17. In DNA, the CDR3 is TGTGCCAGCAGACCCACAGGGGCCGCTGGCGCGAGCTCCTACAATGAGCAGTTCTTC. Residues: CASRPTGAAGASSYNEQFF.

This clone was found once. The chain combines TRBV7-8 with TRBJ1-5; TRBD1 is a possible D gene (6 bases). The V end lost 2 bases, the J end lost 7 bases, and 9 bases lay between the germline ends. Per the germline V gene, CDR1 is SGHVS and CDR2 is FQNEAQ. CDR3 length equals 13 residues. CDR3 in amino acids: CASSLNREQPQHF. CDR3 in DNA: TGTGCCAGCAGCTTAAACAGGGAACAGCCCCAGCATTTT.

Here the CDR3 DNA reads TGTGCCACCAGGCGATCTGAGGTTCGCGCTGAAGCTTTCTTT. Protein product: CATRRSEVRAEAFF. V usage is TRBV15 and J usage is TRBJ1-1; D is undetermined. V was trimmed by 6 bases and J by 6 bases, leaving 17 bases between them. The CDR3 loop spans 14 amino acids. Germline V CDR1 and CDR2: LNHNV, YYDKDF (reference sequence).

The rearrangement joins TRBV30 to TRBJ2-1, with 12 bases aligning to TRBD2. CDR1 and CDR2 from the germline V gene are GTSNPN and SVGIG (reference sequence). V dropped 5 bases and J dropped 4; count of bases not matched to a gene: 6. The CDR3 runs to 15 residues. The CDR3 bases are TGTGCCTGGGATCTAGGACTAGCGGGATACAATGAGCAGTTCTTC. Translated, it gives CAWDLGLAGYNEQFF.

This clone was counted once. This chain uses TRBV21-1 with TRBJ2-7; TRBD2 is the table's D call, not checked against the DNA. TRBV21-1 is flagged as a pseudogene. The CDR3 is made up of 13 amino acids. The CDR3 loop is CASKTEGPYEQYF. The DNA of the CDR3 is TGTGCCAGCAAAACGGAGGGCCCCTACGAGCAGTACTTC.

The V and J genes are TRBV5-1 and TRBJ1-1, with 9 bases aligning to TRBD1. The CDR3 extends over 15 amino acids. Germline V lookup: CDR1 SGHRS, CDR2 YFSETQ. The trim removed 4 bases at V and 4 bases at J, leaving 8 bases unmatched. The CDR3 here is CASSQRTGEGTEAFF. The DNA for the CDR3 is TGCGCCAGCAGCCAGAGGACAGGGGAGGGCACTGAAGCTTTCTTT.